This is a list of T cell receptor beta chains from one sample in a study of blood T cell repertoires in COVID-19. The data were produced by immunoSEQ multiplex PCR, yet TCRdb's version contains in-frame clones alone and is incomplete. The sample comprises about 270,000 clones, roughly 85% of which are singletons, and around 3.2% rests with the top ten. The sample consisted of peripheral blood. Receptors were obtained from a woman younger than 35 with acute or convalescent COVID-19. Both conserved end residues are part of each CDR3. D genes are given only for firm matches. Clone size is given for some rows only: seen once, a few or many times, or a class if the clone is expanded.

TRBV30	-	TRBJ1-1	-	TGTGCCTGGAGTGAGACCGGACGGGGACAACCGAACACTGAAGCTTTCTTT	CAWSETGRGQPNTEAFF
TRBV6-5	-	TRBJ1-4	TRBD1	TGTGCCAGCAACACAGGGGGGGTAGGGGAAAAACTGTTTTTT	CASNTGGVGEKLFF
TRBV7-6	-	TRBJ2-6	TRBD1	TGTGCCAGCAGCTTAGATCGGACAGGCTCCGCTGGGGCCAACGTCCTGACTTTC	CASSLDRTGSAGANVLTF
TRBV15	-	TRBJ2-3	-	TGTGCCACCAGCAGAGCTGGGCCGGCAGATACGCAGTATTTT	CATSRAGPADTQYF
TRBV4-3	-	TRBJ2-1	-	TGCGCCAGCAGCCAAGGAGGCGGGACCAGATACAATGAGCAGTTCTTC	CASSQGGGTRYNEQFF
TRBV15	-	TRBJ1-1	-	TGTGCCACCAGATCCGGAGGGGTACAAGGTTGGATCACTGAAGCTTTCTTT	CATRSGGVQGWITEAFF
TRBV10-3	once	TRBJ2-5	-	TGTGCCATCAGTGAACAGGGAGCGGGGTTACAAGAGACCCAGTACTTC	CAISEQGAGLQETQYF
TRBV7-3	-	TRBJ2-2	TRBD1	TGTGCCAGCAGCCCTCCCTTTTATGCCGGGACAGTGAACACCGGGGAGCTGTTTTTT	CASSPPFYAGTVNTGELFF
TRBV5-1	-	TRBJ2-2	TRBD2	TGCGCCAGCAGCTTGTCCAGCGGGGATTACACCGGGGAGCTGTTTTTT	CASSLSSGDYTGELFF
TRBV11-2	few	TRBJ2-7	-	TGTGCCAGCAGCCGAGGGGGGGAATTCAACGAGCAGTACTTC	CASSRGGEFNEQYF
TRBV27	-	TRBJ2-1	-	TGTGCCAGCAGTTCACTTGACAATGAGCAGTTCTTC	CASSSLDNEQFF
TRBV18	-	TRBJ1-4	-	TGTGCCAGCTCAACAGCAACTAATGAAAAACTGTTTTTT	CASSTATNEKLFF
TRBV3-1/TRBV3-2	-	TRBJ2-1	TRBD2	TGTGCCAGCAGCCCACTAGCCTTGGGAGGGAATGAGCAGTTCTTC	CASSPLALGGNEQFF
TRBV4-3	-	TRBJ2-1	-	TGCGCCAGCAGCCAAGACGGAGTCGATGAGCAGTTCTTC	CASSQDGVDEQFF
TRBV4-2	-	TRBJ1-3	-	TGTGCCAGCAGCCAAGAGTACACCACCTCTGGAAACACCATATATTTT	CASSQEYTTSGNTIYF
TRBV9	-	TRBJ2-5	-	TGTGCCAGCAGCCCCCGGACTCCACTAGAGGGTTACCAAGAGACCCAGTACTTC	CASSPRTPLEGYQETQYF
TRBV9	-	TRBJ2-2	TRBD1	TGTGCCAGCAGCGAACAGACAGGGACGTCCGGGGAGCTGTTTTTT	CASSEQTGTSGELFF
TRBV4-2	-	TRBJ2-7	TRBD2	TGTGCCAGCAGCCAAGGGGGGGAGGGCTACGAGCAGTACTTC	CASSQGGEGYEQYF
TRBV5-1	-	TRBJ1-1	TRBD1	TGCGCCAGCAGCTTGGTTGGGACAGGGGGCGCAATGAGGTTCGGTGAAGCTTTCTTT	CASSLVGTGGAMRFGEAFF
TRBV21-1	-	TRBJ2-5	-	TGTGCCAGCAGCAAAGACAGGGCGTTTAGGACACAAGAGACCCAGTACTTC	CASSKDRAFRTQETQYF
TRBV27	few	TRBJ2-3	-	TGTGCCAGCAGTTTACAGGTCGGAACATACACGCAGTATTTT	CASSLQVGTYTQYF
TRBV6-5	few	TRBJ1-6	-	TGTGCCAGCACCCCGGGGCAAGGGAGGGGTCCCCTCCACTTT	CASTPGQGRGPLHF
TRBV19	-	TRBJ1-1	-	TGTGCCAGTAGTACGAGAAACACTGAAGCTTTCTTT	CASSTRNTEAFF
TRBV11-2	few	TRBJ2-2	TRBD2	TGTGCCAGCAGCTGGGATACTAGCGGGTGGAGATTCGCCGGGGAGCTGTTTTTT	CASSWDTSGWRFAGELFF
TRBV2	-	TRBJ1-1	TRBD1	TGTGCCAGCAGTGTCCAGGGGGCGCCCAGCACTGAAGCTTTCTTT	CASSVQGAPSTEAFF
TRBV2	-	TRBJ2-2	TRBD2	TGTGCCAGCAGGCCCCCGGGACTAGCGGGATCCGGGGAGCTGTTTTTT	CASRPPGLAGSGELFF
TRBV7-2	-	TRBJ2-1	TRBD2	TGTGCCAGCAGCTTAGTAGGGGGACTAGCGGGAGATATGGGTGAGCAGTTCTTC	CASSLVGGLAGDMGEQFF
TRBV30	-	TRBJ2-1	TRBD2	TGTGCCTGGAGTAAACTAGCGGTTGCCAATGAGCAGTTCTTC	CAWSKLAVANEQFF
TRBV11-3	-	TRBJ1-1	-	TGTGCCAGCAGCTTTGGCCGCGGCACTGAAGCTTTCTTT	CASSFGRGTEAFF
TRBV7-9	-	TRBJ2-1	TRBD2	TGTGCCAGCAGCTCCCTGACTAGCGGGAGGTCGTATGAGCAGTTCTTC	CASSSLTSGRSYEQFF
TRBV3-1/TRBV3-2	-	TRBJ1-1	-	TGTGCCAGCAGCTTAGGACAGTTGAACACTGAAGCTTTCTTT	CASSLGQLNTEAFF
TRBV5-1	-	TRBJ1-4	-	TGCGCCAGCAGCTTGGTTGGGGCATGGGGTGAAAAACTGTTTTTT	CASSLVGAWGEKLFF
TRBV14	-	TRBJ1-2	TRBD1	TGTGCCAGCAGCCAGGGACGGACAGGGTACGGCTACACCTTC	CASSQGRTGYGYTF
TRBV15	-	TRBJ1-5	TRBD1	TGTGCCACCAGCAACCGACAGGGTGATCAGCCCCAGCATTTT	CATSNRQGDQPQHF
TRBV25-1	-	TRBJ2-1	TRBD2	TGTGCCAGCAGTGAGGTAGCGGGGGGGACGGAGCAGTTCTTC	CASSEVAGGTEQFF
TRBV7-9	-	TRBJ1-1	-	TGTGCCAGCAGCTCCACAAGGGGTTTGCATGAAGCTTTCTTT	CASSSTRGLHEAFF
TRBV9	-	TRBJ2-5	-	TGTGCCAGCAGCGTCTCCCATGGACTGCGAGAGACCCAGTACTTC	CASSVSHGLRETQYF
TRBV5-1	-	TRBJ1-1	-	TGCGCCAGCAGCTTGAACGTAGCGAACACTGAAGCTTTCTTT	CASSLNVANTEAFF
TRBV19	-	TRBJ2-7	-	TGTGCCAGTAGCCCTGGGGGGAGTCTCGACGAGCAGTACTTC	CASSPGGSLDEQYF
TRBV7-8	-	TRBJ1-2	-	TGTGCCAGCAGCTTAGACAGGGACTATGGCTACACCTTC	CASSLDRDYGYTF
TRBV11-3	few	TRBJ2-1	-	TGTGCCAGCAGCTCCGGACTCGCTGGCAATGAGCAGTTCTTC	CASSSGLAGNEQFF